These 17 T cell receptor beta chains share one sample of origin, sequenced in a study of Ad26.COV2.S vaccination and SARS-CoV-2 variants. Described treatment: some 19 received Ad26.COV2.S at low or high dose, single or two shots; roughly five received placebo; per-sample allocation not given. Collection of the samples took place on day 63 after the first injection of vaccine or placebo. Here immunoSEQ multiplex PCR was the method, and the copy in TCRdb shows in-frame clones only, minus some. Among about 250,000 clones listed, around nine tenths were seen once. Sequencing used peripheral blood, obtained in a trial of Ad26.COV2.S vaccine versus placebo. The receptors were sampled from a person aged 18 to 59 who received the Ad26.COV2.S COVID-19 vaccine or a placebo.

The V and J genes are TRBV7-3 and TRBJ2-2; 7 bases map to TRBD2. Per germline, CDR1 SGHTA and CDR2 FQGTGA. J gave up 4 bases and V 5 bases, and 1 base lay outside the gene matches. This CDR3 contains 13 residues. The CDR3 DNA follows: TGTGCCAGCAGCCCGGGGGGCACCGGGGAGCTGTTTTTT. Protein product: CASSPGGTGELFF.

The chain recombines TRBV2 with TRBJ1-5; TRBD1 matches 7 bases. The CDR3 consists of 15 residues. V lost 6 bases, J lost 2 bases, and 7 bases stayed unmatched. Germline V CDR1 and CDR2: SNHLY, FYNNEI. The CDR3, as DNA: TGTGCCAGCAGCCCAAGGAGGGGGCGCAATCAGCCCCAGCATTTT. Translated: CASSPRRGRNQPQHF.

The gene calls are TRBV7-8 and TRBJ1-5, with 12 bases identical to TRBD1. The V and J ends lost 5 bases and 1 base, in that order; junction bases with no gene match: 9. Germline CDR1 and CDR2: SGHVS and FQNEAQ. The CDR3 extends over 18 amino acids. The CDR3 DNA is TGTGCCAGCAGCCCGACCGGGACAGGGGGCTTGAGCAATCAGCCCCAGCATTTT. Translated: CASSPTGTGGLSNQPQHF.

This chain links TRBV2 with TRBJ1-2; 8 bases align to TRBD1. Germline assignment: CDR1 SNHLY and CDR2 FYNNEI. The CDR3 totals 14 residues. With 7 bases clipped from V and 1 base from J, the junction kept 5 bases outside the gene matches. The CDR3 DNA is TGTGCCAGCACAGACAGGGGACTTAACTATGGCTACACCTTC. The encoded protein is CASTDRGLNYGYTF.

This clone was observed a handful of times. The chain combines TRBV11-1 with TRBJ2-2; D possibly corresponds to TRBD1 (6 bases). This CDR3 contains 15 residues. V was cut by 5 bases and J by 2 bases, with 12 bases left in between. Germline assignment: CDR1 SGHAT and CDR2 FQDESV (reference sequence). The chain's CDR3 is CASSLRDTNTGELFF. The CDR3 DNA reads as TGTGCCAGCAGCCTCCGGGACACCAACACCGGGGAGCTGTTTTTT.

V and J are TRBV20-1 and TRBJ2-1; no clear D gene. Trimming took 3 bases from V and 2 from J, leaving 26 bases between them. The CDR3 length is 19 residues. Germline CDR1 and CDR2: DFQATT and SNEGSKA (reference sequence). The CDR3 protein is CSASFPGASRGITYNEQFF. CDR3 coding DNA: TGCAGTGCTAGTTTCCCAGGCGCCAGTAGAGGCATCACCTACAATGAGCAGTTCTTC.

DNA of the CDR3: TGTGCCAGCAGTTTATTGGCTAGCGGGAGTATAAATGAGCAGTTCTTC. It yields the protein CASSLLASGSINEQFF. V gene TRBV27 combines with J gene TRBJ2-1, with 10 bases that match TRBD2. The V gene's germline CDR1 is MNHEY and CDR2 SMNVEV (reference sequence). The V and J ends lost 1 base and 7 bases, in that order; junction bases with no gene match: 7. This CDR3 comprises 16 residues.

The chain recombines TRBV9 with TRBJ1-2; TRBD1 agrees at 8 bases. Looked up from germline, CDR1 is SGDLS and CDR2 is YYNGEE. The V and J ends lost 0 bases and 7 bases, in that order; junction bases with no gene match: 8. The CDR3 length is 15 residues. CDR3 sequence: CASSVEGGQGAGYTF. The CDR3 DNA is TGTGCCAGCAGCGTAGAAGGCGGGCAGGGGGCTGGCTACACCTTC.

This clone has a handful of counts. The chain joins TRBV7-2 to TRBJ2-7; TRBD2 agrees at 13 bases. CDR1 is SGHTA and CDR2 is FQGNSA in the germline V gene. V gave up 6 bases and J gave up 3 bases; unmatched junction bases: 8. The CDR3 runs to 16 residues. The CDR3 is CASSQRLAGGNYEQYF. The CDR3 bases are TGTGCCAGCAGTCAGCGACTAGCGGGGGGCAACTACGAGCAGTACTTC. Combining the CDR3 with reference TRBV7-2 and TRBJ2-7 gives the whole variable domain GAGVSQSPSNKVTEKGKDVELRCDPISGHTALYWYRQSLGQGLEFLIYFQGNSAPDKSGLPSDRFSAERTGGSVSTLTIQRTQQEDSAVYLCASSQRLAGGNYEQYFGPGTRLTVT.

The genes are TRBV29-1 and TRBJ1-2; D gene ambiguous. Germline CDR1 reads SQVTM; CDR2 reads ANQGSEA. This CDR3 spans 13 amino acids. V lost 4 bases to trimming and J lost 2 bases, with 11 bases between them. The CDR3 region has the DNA TGCAGCGTTGCTGGCAGCTCGAACTATGGCTACACCTTC. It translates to CSVAGSSNYGYTF.

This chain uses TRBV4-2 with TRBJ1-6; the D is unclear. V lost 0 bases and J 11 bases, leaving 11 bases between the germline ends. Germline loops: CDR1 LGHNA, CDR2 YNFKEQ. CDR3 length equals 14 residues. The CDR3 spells CASSQDIKKPPLHF. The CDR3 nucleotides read TGTGCCAGCAGCCAAGATATTAAGAAGCCACCCCTCCACTTT.

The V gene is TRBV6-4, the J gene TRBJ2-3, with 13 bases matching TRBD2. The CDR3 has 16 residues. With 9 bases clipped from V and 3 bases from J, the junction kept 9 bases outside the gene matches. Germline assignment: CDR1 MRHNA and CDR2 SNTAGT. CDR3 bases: TGTGCCAGAACTAGCGGGAGGGCCCTCGGGACAGATACGCAGTATTTT. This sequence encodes CARTSGRALGTDTQYF.

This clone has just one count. The CDR3 sequence is CASSVGTHTEAFF. The CDR3 DNA reads TGTGCCAGCAGCGTAGGAACTCACACTGAAGCTTTCTTT. The rearrangement joins TRBV9 to TRBJ1-1; D not resolved. The V gene's germline CDR1 is SGDLS and CDR2 YYNGEE. V lost 0 bases to trimming and J lost 3 bases, with 6 bases between them. The CDR3 contains 13 residues.

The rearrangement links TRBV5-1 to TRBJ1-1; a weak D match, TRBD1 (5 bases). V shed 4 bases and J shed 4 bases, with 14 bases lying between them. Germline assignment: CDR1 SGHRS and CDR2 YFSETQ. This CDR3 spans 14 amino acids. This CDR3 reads CASSPRVAATEAFF. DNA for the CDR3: TGCGCCAGCAGCCCCAGGGTGGCGGCCACTGAAGCTTTCTTT.

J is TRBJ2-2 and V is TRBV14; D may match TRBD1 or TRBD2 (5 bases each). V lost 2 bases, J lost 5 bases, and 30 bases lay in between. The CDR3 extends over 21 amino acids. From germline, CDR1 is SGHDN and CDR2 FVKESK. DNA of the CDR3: TGTGCCAGCAGCCAACTGTCCCCCGGTGGTCAGGCGGGCTGGGGGACCGGGGAGCTGTTTTTT. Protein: CASSQLSPGGQAGWGTGELFF.

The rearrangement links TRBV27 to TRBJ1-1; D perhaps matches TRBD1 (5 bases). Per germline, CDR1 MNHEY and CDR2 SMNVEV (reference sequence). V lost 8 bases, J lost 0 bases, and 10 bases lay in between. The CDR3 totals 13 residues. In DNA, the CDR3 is TGTGCCAGCCGGACATCCATGAACACTGAAGCTTTCTTT. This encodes CASRTSMNTEAFF.

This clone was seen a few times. This CDR3 reads CASSPHSEKLFF. CDR3 in DNA: TGTGCCAGCTCACCACATTCTGAAAAACTGTTTTTT. The V and J genes are TRBV18 and TRBJ1-4; D is ambiguous. Germline CDR1 reads KGHSH; CDR2 reads LQKENI. The V end lost 1 base, the J end lost 7 bases, and 4 bases lay between the germline ends. The CDR3 covers 12 residues.